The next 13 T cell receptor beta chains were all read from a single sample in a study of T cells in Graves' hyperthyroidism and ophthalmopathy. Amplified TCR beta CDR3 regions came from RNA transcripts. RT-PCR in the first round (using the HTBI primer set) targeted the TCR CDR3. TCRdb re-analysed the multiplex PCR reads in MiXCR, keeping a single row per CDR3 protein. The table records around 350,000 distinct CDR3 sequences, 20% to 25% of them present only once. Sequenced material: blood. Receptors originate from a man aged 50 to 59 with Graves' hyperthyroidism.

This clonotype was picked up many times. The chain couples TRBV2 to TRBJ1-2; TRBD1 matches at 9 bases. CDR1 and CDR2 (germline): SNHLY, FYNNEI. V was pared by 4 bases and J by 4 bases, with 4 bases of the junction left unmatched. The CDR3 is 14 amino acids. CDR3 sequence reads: CASSADRGSYGYTF. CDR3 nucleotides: TGTGCCAGCAGTGCGGACAGGGGAAGCTATGGCTACACCTTC.

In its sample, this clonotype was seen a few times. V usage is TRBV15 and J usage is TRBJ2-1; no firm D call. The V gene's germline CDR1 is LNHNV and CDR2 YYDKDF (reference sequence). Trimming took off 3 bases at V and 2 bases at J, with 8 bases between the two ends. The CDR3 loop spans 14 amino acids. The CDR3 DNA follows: TGTGCCACCAGCAGCCTCCCTACCTACAATGAGCAGTTCTTC. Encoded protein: CATSSLPTYNEQFF.

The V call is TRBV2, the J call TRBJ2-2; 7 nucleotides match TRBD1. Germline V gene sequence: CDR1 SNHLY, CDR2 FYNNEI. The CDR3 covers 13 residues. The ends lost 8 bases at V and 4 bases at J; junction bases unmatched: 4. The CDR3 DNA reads TGTGCCAGCCTGGGACAGCCCACCGGGGAGCTGTTTTTT. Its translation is CASLGQPTGELFF. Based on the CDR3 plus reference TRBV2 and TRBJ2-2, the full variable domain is EPEVTQTPSHQVTQMGQEVILRCVPISNHLYFYWYRQILGQKVEFLVSFYNNEISEKSEIFDDQFSVERPDGSNFTLKIRSTKLEDSAMYFCASLGQPTGELFFGEGSRLTVL.

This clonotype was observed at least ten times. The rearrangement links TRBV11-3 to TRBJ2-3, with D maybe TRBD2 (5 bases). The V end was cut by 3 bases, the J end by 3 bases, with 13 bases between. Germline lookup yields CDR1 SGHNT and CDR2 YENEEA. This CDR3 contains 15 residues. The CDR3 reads CASSFLVGGTDTQYF. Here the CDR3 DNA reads TGTGCCAGCAGCTTCCTAGTCGGAGGTACAGATACGCAGTATTTT. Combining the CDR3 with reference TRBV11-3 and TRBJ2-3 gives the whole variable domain EAGVVQSPRYKIIEKKQPVAFWCNPISGHNTLYWYLQNLGQGPELLIRYENEEAVDDSQLPKDRFSAERLKGVDSTLKIQPAELGDSAVYLCASSFLVGGTDTQYFGPGTRLTVL.

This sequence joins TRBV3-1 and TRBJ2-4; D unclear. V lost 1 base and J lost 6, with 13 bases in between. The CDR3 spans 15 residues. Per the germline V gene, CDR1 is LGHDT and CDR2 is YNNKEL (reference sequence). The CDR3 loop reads CASSQATGVGNIQYF. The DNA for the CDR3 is TGTGCCAGCAGCCAAGCCACGGGCGTCGGAAACATTCAGTACTTC.

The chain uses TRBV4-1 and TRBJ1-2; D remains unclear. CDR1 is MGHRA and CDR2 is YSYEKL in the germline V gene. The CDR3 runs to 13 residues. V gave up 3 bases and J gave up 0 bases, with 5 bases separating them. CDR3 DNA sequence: TGCGCCAGCAGCCATCCTACTAACTATGGCTACACCTTC. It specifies CASSHPTNYGYTF.

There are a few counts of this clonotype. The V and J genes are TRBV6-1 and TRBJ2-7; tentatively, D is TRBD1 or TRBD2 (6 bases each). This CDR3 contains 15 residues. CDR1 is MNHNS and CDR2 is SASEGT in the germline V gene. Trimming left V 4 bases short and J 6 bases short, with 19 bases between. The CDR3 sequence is CASSGAAGEVAEQYF. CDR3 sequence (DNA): TGTGCCAGCAGTGGAGCGGCAGGGGAGGTGGCCGAGCAGTACTTC.

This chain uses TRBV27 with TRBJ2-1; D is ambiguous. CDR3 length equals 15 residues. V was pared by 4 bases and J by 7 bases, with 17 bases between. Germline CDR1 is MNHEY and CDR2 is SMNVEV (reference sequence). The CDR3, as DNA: TGTGCCAGCAGTTCCCCCGTACAGTTTCGAAATGAGCAGTTCTTC. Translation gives CASSSPVQFRNEQFF.

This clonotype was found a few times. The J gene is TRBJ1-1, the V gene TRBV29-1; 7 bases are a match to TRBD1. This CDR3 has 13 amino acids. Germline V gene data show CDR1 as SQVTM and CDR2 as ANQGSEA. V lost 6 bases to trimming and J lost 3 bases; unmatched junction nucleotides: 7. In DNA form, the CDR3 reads TGCAGCGTGGGACAGACAACCTACACTGAAGCTTTCTTT. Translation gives CSVGQTTYTEAFF.

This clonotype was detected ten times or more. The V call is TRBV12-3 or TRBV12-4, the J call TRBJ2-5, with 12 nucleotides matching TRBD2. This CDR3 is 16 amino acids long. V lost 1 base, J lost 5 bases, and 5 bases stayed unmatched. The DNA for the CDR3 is TGTGCCAGCAGTTTAGATACTAGCGGGAGGCAGGAGACCCAGTACTTC. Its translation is CASSLDTSGRQETQYF.

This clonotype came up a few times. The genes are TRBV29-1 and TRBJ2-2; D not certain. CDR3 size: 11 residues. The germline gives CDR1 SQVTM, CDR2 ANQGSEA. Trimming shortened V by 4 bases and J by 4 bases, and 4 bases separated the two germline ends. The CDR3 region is CSVGGTGELFF. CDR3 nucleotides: TGCAGCGTTGGGGGCACCGGGGAGCTGTTTTTT.

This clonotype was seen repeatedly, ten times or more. The CDR3 loop is CASSPSGRSTDTQYF. DNA of the CDR3: TGTGCCAGCAGCCCTAGCGGGAGGAGCACAGATACGCAGTATTTT. The V call is TRBV7-3, the J call TRBJ2-3; 11 bases are shared with TRBD2. Per germline, CDR1 SGHTA and CDR2 FQGTGA. This CDR3 contains 15 residues. V lost 5 bases, J lost 0 bases, and 1 base stayed unmatched.

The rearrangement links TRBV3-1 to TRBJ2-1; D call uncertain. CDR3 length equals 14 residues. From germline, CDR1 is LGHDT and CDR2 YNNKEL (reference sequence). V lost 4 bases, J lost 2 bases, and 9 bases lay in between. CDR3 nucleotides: TGTGCCAGCAGCCCCCGCCGGGCCTACAATGAGCAGTTCTTC. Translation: CASSPRRAYNEQFF.